Shown below are 22 T cell receptor beta chains from a single sample sequenced in a study of control samples from healthy donors and cancer patients. The protocol was immunoSEQ multiplex PCR, while the TCRdb copy is restricted to in-frame clones and leaves out a portion. The table includes 100,000 to 150,000 clones, roughly 92% detected once. Specimen: blood. The receptors come from a man aged 18 to 29 in good health.

This sequence joins TRBV24-1 and TRBJ2-3, with D hard to call. The germline CDR1 and CDR2 sequences are KGHDR and SFDVKD. The CDR3 contains 15 residues. V shed 3 bases and J shed 4 bases, with 13 bases lying between them. The CDR3 DNA reads as TGTGCCACCAGTGATGAGGTAGGAGAGGCAGATACGCAGTATTTT. Its protein is CATSDEVGEADTQYF.

CDR3 amino acids: CASSQNGDGYTF. The CDR3 DNA is TGTGCCAGCAGCCAAAATGGGGATGGCTACACCTTC. The chain carries TRBV7-3 and TRBJ1-2; no firm D call. The CDR3 runs 12 residues. The germline V gene has CDR1 SGHTA and CDR2 FQGTGA. V lost 5 bases and J 6 bases, leaving 10 bases between the germline ends.

The J gene is TRBJ1-2, the V gene TRBV5-5; D unresolved. The germline V gene has CDR1 SGHKS and CDR2 YYEKEE (reference sequence). V was cut by 1 base and J by 7 bases, with 11 bases left in between. This CDR3 region has 13 residues. DNA for the CDR3: TGTGCCAGCAGCTTGTCCGGGGAACTTGGCTACACCTTC. It encodes CASSLSGELGYTF.

This rearrangement joins TRBV6-2 or TRBV6-3 to TRBJ2-5, with 7 bases identical to TRBD1. CDR3 size: 17 residues. Looked up from germline, CDR1 is MNHEY and CDR2 is SVGEGT. The ends lost 6 bases at V and 9 bases at J; junction bases unmatched: 22. CDR3 in amino acids: CASSPRQGIADIRAQYF. For the CDR3, the DNA is TGTGCCAGCAGCCCCCGACAGGGAATCGCTGATATTCGAGCCCAGTACTTC.

The chain has TRBV25-1 and TRBJ1-4; TRBD1 agrees at 8 bases. The CDR3 is made up of 15 amino acids. Germline CDR1 MGHDK, CDR2 SYGVNS. Trimming removed 5 bases from V and 5 bases from J; junction bases left unmatched: 7. The CDR3 sequence: CASSTGGAPNEKLFF. The CDR3 coding sequence is TGTGCCAGCAGTACAGGGGGAGCCCCCAATGAAAAACTGTTTTTT.

This rearrangement joins TRBV6-1 to TRBJ1-3; D not certain. The CDR3 is made up of 14 amino acids. Between the trimmed V and J ends, which lost 3 bases and 7 bases, there was a span of 13 bases. The germline V gene has CDR1 MNHNS and CDR2 SASEGT. The CDR3 spells CASSDKNLRNTIYF. In DNA form, the CDR3 reads TGTGCCAGCAGTGATAAAAACTTGAGGAACACCATATATTTT.

The chain links TRBV7-9 to TRBJ2-7, with 7 bases identical to TRBD1. CDR1 SEHNR and CDR2 FQNEAQ come from the germline V gene (reference sequence). The J segment lost 4 bases and the V segment lost 4 bases, leaving 1 base of the junction unmatched. The CDR3 length is 12 residues. CDR3 nucleotides: TGTGCCAGCAGCTGGGACAGATACGAGCAGTACTTC. Encoded protein: CASSWDRYEQYF.

V usage is TRBV6-1 and J usage is TRBJ2-3, with 9 bases lining up with TRBD2. V was pared by 4 bases and J by 1 base, with 12 bases of the junction left unmatched. The CDR3 length is 18 residues. Germline V gives CDR1 MNHNS, CDR2 SASEGT. DNA of the CDR3: TGTGCCAGCAGTGGAAGCGGGGGGTATCATACTGGCACAGATACGCAGTATTTT. Translating gives CASSGSGGYHTGTDTQYF.

The chain combines TRBV2 with TRBJ1-2; TRBD1 is a possible D gene (5 bases). Trimming shortened V by 7 bases and J by 6 bases, and 9 bases separated the two germline ends. The CDR3 runs 11 residues. From germline, CDR1 is SNHLY and CDR2 FYNNEI. The CDR3 DNA reads TGTGCCAGCATAGACAGCGATGGCTACACCTTC. This gives the protein CASIDSDGYTF.

This sequence joins TRBV20-1 and TRBJ2-5, with a weak D call TRBD1 (5 bases). CDR1 and CDR2 from the germline V gene are DFQATT and SNEGSKA (reference sequence). This CDR3 comprises 11 residues. Trimming stripped 5 bases from V and 1 base from J, with 5 bases between. The CDR3 spells CSADSQETQYF. As DNA, the CDR3 is TGCAGTGCTGACAGCCAAGAGACCCAGTACTTC.

This clone was observed a single time. V and J are TRBV2 and TRBJ2-1; perhaps TRBD1 as D (6 bases). V was shortened by 6 bases and J by 0 bases, with 18 bases between the two germline ends. This CDR3 region has 17 residues. The germline V gene encodes CDR1 SNHLY and CDR2 FYNNEI. The CDR3: CASRLMFRGNSYNEQFF. The CDR3 nucleotides are TGTGCCAGCAGACTTATGTTCAGGGGTAACTCCTACAATGAGCAGTTCTTC.

The chain recombines TRBV3-1 (or the pseudogene TRBV3-2) with TRBJ2-2; 7 bases map to TRBD2. V shed 4 bases and J 5 bases; nucleotides not matched to a gene: 4. The CDR3 has 14 amino acids. Germline V gene data show CDR1 as LGHDT and CDR2 as YNNKEL (reference sequence). The CDR3 reads CASSLGLVTGELFF. The CDR3 DNA reads TGTGCCAGCAGCCTCGGACTAGTTACCGGGGAGCTGTTTTTT.

The CDR3 DNA follows: TGTGCCATCTCCAATCTAGCGGGGGGAAACTACGAGCAGTACTTC. Translating gives CAISNLAGGNYEQYF. The chain carries TRBV13 and TRBJ2-7; 11 bases map to TRBD2. The germline CDR1 and CDR2 sequences are PRHDT and FYEKMQ (reference sequence). V lost 10 bases, J lost 3 bases, and 11 bases stayed unmatched. The CDR3 is 15 residues long. The full variable domain, in which reference TRBV13 and TRBJ2-7 provide the parts outside the CDR3, is AAGVIQSPRHLIKEKRETATLKCYPIPRHDTVYWYQQGPGQDPQFLISFYEKMQSDKGSIPDRFSAQQFSDYHSELNMSSLELGDSALYFCAISNLAGGNYEQYFGPGTRLTVT.

V and J are TRBV7-9 and TRBJ2-7, with TRBD1 matching over 10 bases. The V and J ends lost 5 bases and 8 bases, in that order; junction bases with no gene match: 12. CDR1 is SEHNR, CDR2 FQNEAQ, per germline (reference sequence). This CDR3 has 15 amino acids. CDR3 amino acids: CASSAPGTGVEKQYF. CDR3 coding DNA: TGTGCCAGCAGCGCCCCCGGGACAGGGGTTGAGAAGCAGTACTTC.

Details on this clone: The identical CDR3 is also encoded by other nucleotide sequences in the sample. The chain links TRBV3-1 (or the pseudogene TRBV3-2) to TRBJ1-5; no clear D. Germline V gives CDR1 LGHDT, CDR2 YNNKEL (reference sequence). The CDR3 extends over 13 amino acids. Trimming removed 0 bases from V and 3 bases from J, with 3 bases in between. In DNA form, the CDR3 reads TGTGCCAGCAGCCAAGATCTCAATCAGCCCCAGCATTTT. It encodes CASSQDLNQPQHF.

The chain carries TRBV11-2 and TRBJ2-1; 10 bases are a match to TRBD2. CDR3 length equals 14 residues. Germline V lookup: CDR1 SGHAT, CDR2 FQNNGV. V was pared by 8 bases and J by 8 bases, with 9 bases of the junction left unmatched. The CDR3 DNA follows: TGTGCCAGCCGGGTAGCGGGGGGCAGGGATGAGCAGTTCTTC. It is translated as CASRVAGGRDEQFF.

The rearrangement joins TRBV6-5 to TRBJ2-5; 10 nucleotides align to TRBD1. Germline assignment: CDR1 MNHEY and CDR2 SVGAGI. This CDR3 region has 16 residues. The V gene end was trimmed by 6 bases and the J gene end by 4 bases; junction bases not matched to a gene: 11. The CDR3 reads CASSYTGTGVGETQYF. The DNA for the CDR3 is TGTGCCAGCAGCTACACCGGGACAGGGGTAGGAGAGACCCAGTACTTC.

This clone came up once. The rearrangement links TRBV2 to TRBJ1-1, with D hard to call. The CDR3 runs 13 residues. V lost 4 bases and J lost 3, with 9 bases in between. Germline loops: CDR1 SNHLY, CDR2 FYNNEI. The CDR3 is CASSVYSYTEAFF. DNA of the CDR3: TGTGCCAGCAGTGTCTACAGCTACACTGAAGCTTTCTTT.

This clone was seen just once. The chain is built from TRBV5-6 and TRBJ1-5; weak D call: TRBD1 (5 bases). This CDR3 contains 13 residues. The germline V and J ends were trimmed by 3 bases and 3 bases, with 7 bases remaining between them. The germline V gene has CDR1 SGHDT and CDR2 YYEEEE. The CDR3 spells CASSWGINQPQHF. As DNA, the CDR3 is TGTGCCAGCAGCTGGGGCATCAATCAGCCCCAGCATTTT.

The gene calls are TRBV5-1 and TRBJ2-1; D is unclear. Germline values: CDR1 SGHRS, CDR2 YFSETQ. The ends were cut back, 0 bases at V and 5 bases at J, with 18 bases in the middle. CDR3 length equals 17 residues. The DNA for the CDR3 is TGCGCCAGCAGCTTGGGGGCCACCGCCAGTTTCCACAATGAGCAGTTCTTC. Translated, it gives CASSLGATASFHNEQFF.

The chain couples TRBV7-3 to TRBJ1-1; D perhaps matches TRBD1 (5 bases). Trimming shortened V by 5 bases and J by 0 bases, and 19 bases separated the two germline ends. The CDR3 contains 17 residues. Germline-derived CDR1 and CDR2 are SGHTA and FQGTGA. CDR3 in amino acids: CASSPTGTFKLNTEAFF. The CDR3 coding sequence is TGTGCCAGCAGCCCAACCGGGACTTTTAAATTGAACACTGAAGCTTTCTTT.

This chain links TRBV10-2 with TRBJ2-7; 9 bases are a match to TRBD1. The CDR3 covers 12 residues. V lost 6 bases to trimming and J lost 4 bases; unmatched junction nucleotides: 1. Germline V gene lookup returns CDR1 WSHSY and CDR2 SAAADI. DNA of the CDR3: TGCGCCAGCAGCGACAGGGGGTACGAGCAGTACTTC. Amino acids: CASSDRGYEQYF.